Following are 21 T cell receptor beta chains from one sample sequenced in a study of blood T cell repertoires in COVID-19. The protocol was immunoSEQ multiplex PCR, while the TCRdb copy is restricted to in-frame clones and leaves out a portion. The profile covers about 75,000 clones, with over 65% appearing a single time and approximately 2.8% taken by the ten largest. Sequences were obtained from peripheral blood. These receptors were collected from a human donor with acute or convalescent COVID-19. The donor label of this sample is uncertain.

This clone was seen more than once but under ten times. The chain has TRBV6-5 and TRBJ1-6; D is ambiguous. From germline, CDR1 is MNHEY and CDR2 SVGAGI. V lost 6 bases and J 8 bases, leaving 8 bases between the germline ends. The CDR3 length is 12 residues. CDR3 residues: CASSLIDSPLHF. The CDR3 region has the DNA TGTGCCAGCAGCCTAATCGATTCACCCCTCCACTTT.

The gene calls are TRBV2 and TRBJ1-5; TRBD1 might be the D (6 bases). The CDR3 sequence is 15 residues long. Per the germline V gene, CDR1 is SNHLY and CDR2 is FYNNEI. Trimming pared 0 bases from V and 11 bases from J, leaving 17 bases between. The CDR3 loop reads CASSEASRGWDTQHF. Here the CDR3 DNA reads TGTGCCAGCAGTGAAGCGTCGAGGGGTTGGGACACCCAGCATTTT.

In its sample, this clone was seen once. The rearrangement joins TRBV24-1 to TRBJ2-7, with 9 bases matching TRBD2. The CDR3 contains 18 residues. CDR1 and CDR2 from the germline V gene are KGHDR and SFDVKD. J gave up 2 bases and V 4 bases, and 14 bases lay outside the gene matches. The CDR3 region is CATSDRPNGRGGAYEQYV. The CDR3 DNA sequence: TGTGCCACCAGTGACCGCCCCAATGGGCGGGGGGGAGCCTACGAGCAGTACGTC.

By sample fraction, this clone is medium-sized. The chain uses TRBV3-1 (or the pseudogene TRBV3-2) and TRBJ1-3, with a possible D match to TRBD1 (5 bases). V lost 7 bases to trimming and J lost 0 bases, with 7 bases between them. The germline V gene has CDR1 LGHDT and CDR2 YNNKEL (reference sequence). The CDR3 covers 13 residues. The CDR3, as DNA: TGTGCCAGCACGACAGTCTCTGGAAACACCATATATTTT. Encoded protein: CASTTVSGNTIYF.

This clone was found once. The CDR3 bases are TGTGCCAGCCAAGGAAGACAAGCCCGGAACACTGAAGCTTTCTTT. Translated: CASQGRQARNTEAFF. This chain connects TRBV27 to TRBJ1-1; D call uncertain. This CDR3 is built from 15 residues. Trimming took 8 bases from V and 1 from J, leaving 17 bases between them. CDR1 and CDR2 from the germline V gene are MNHEY and SMNVEV (reference sequence).

The chain couples TRBV28 to TRBJ1-1; D gene unclear. The CDR3 covers 12 residues. Per the germline V gene, CDR1 is MDHEN and CDR2 is SYDVKM. Trimming removed 8 bases at V and 3 bases at J, with 10 bases between. The CDR3 region has the DNA TGTGCCAGCGGAAATCAGGACACTGAAGCTTTCTTT. Translation: CASGNQDTEAFF.

The chain employs TRBV5-8 and TRBJ1-5, with TRBD1 matching over 8 bases. CDR3 size: 16 residues. The ends lost 5 bases at V and 2 bases at J; junction bases unmatched: 9. In germline, CDR1 is SGHTS, CDR2 YDEGEE. The CDR3, as DNA: TGTGCCAGCAGACGCGACAGGGGTAATCGCAATCAGCCCCAGCATTTT. Translating gives CASRRDRGNRNQPQHF.

The rearrangement uses TRBV19 and TRBJ1-2; the match to TRBD1 covers 8 bases. Germline V CDR1 and CDR2: LNHDA, SQIVND (reference sequence). V dropped 10 bases and J dropped 8; count of bases not matched to a gene: 6. The CDR3 extends over 11 amino acids. The CDR3 sequence is CATGTGYGYTF. The CDR3 nucleotides read TGTGCCACTGGGACAGGATACGGCTACACCTTC. The full variable domain, with the rest looked up from reference TRBV19 and TRBJ1-2, is DGGITQSPKYLFRKEGQNVTLSCEQNLNHDAMYWYRQDPGQGLRLIYYSQIVNDFQKGDIAEGYSVSREKKESFPLTVTSAQKNPTAFYLCATGTGYGYTFGSGTRLTVV.

V usage is TRBV30 and J usage is TRBJ1-5, with D possibly matching TRBD1 (6 bases). The V gene's germline CDR1 is GTSNPN and CDR2 SVGIG (reference sequence). This CDR3 comprises 14 residues. V was shortened by 5 bases and J by 5 bases, with 16 bases between the two germline ends. CDR3 sequence (DNA): TGTGCCTGGGCCCAGGACAGTACTTATCAGCCCCAGCATTTT. Amino acid sequence: CAWAQDSTYQPQHF.

The chain recombines TRBV7-2 with TRBJ2-2, with 7 nucleotides matching TRBD1. V shed 2 bases and J 5 bases; nucleotides not matched to a gene: 2. The germline gives CDR1 SGHTA, CDR2 FQGNSA. The CDR3 is 14 residues long. CDR3 loop: CASSLNRGTGELFF. The CDR3 coding sequence is TGTGCCAGCAGCTTAAACAGGGGAACCGGGGAGCTGTTTTTT.

The chain has TRBV9 and TRBJ2-1; 14 bases align to TRBD2. J gave up 0 bases and V 4 bases, and 12 bases lay outside the gene matches. The CDR3 is 20 residues long. Germline assignment: CDR1 SGDLS and CDR2 YYNGEE. CDR3 sequence reads: CASSPRTSGGFFSSYNEQFF. For the CDR3, the DNA is TGTGCCAGCAGCCCAAGGACTAGCGGGGGGTTTTTCAGCTCCTACAATGAGCAGTTCTTC. Complete variable domain (other parts from reference TRBV9 and TRBJ2-1): DSGVTQTPKHLITATGQRVTLRCSPRSGDLSVYWYQQSLDQGLQFLIQYYNGEERAKGNILERFSAQQFPDLHSELNLSSLELGDSALYFCASSPRTSGGFFSSYNEQFFGPGTRLTVL.

V usage is TRBV2 and J usage is TRBJ2-5; 14 nucleotides line up with TRBD2. CDR1 is SNHLY, CDR2 FYNNEI, per germline. The CDR3 is 18 residues long. Trimming cost V 9 bases and J 4 bases; bases outside gene matches: 16. The CDR3 loop reads CASRRGRTSGRNIETQYF. DNA of the CDR3: TGTGCCAGTCGCAGGGGGAGGACTAGCGGGAGGAATATAGAGACCCAGTACTTC.

A few counts support this clone. This chain connects TRBV7-2 to TRBJ2-5; 9 bases are shared with TRBD1. Germline V CDR1 and CDR2: SGHTA, FQGNSA. The CDR3 is 15 residues long. V gave up 2 bases and J gave up 5 bases; unmatched junction bases: 6. CDR3 loop: CASSLFTGGGETQYF. In nucleotides, the CDR3 is TGTGCCAGCAGCTTATTTACAGGGGGCGGCGAGACCCAGTACTTC.

This rearrangement joins TRBV11-1 to TRBJ2-5, with D possibly TRBD2 on 6 matching bases. Germline lookup yields CDR1 SGHAT and CDR2 FQDESV (reference sequence). The V end was cut by 5 bases, the J end by 3 bases, with 16 bases between. This CDR3 has 15 residues. The CDR3 DNA sequence: TGTGCCAGCAGCCACCCGGGACTCCTAAAAGAGACCCAGTACTTC. Protein product: CASSHPGLLKETQYF.

The chain has TRBV19 and TRBJ1-1; no clear D. V was shortened by 5 bases and J by 0 bases, with 16 bases between the two germline ends. Germline V gene lookup returns CDR1 LNHDA and CDR2 SQIVND (reference sequence). The CDR3 consists of 16 residues. The CDR3 DNA reads as TGTGCCAGTAGTTCTTCGGCAGCGGCCATGAACACTGAAGCTTTCTTT. Its protein is CASSSSAAAMNTEAFF.

The chain recombines TRBV6-2 or TRBV6-3 with TRBJ2-2, with 10 bases that match TRBD2. Looked up from germline, CDR1 is MNHEY and CDR2 is SVGEGT. The CDR3 length is 17 residues. V lost 2 bases to trimming and J lost 5 bases; unmatched junction nucleotides: 8. The CDR3 DNA reads as TGTGCCAGCAGTTACCTGCTAGCGGGAGTCGGAACCGGGGAGCTGTTTTTT. Protein product: CASSYLLAGVGTGELFF.

CDR3 residues: CASREGTTYEQYV. CDR3 sequence (DNA): TGTGCCTCCAGGGAGGGGACCACCTACGAGCAGTACGTC. V usage is TRBV6-5 and J usage is TRBJ2-7; TRBD2 aligns across 7 bases. The CDR3 has 13 amino acids. Trimming removed 11 bases from V and 2 bases from J; junction bases left unmatched: 9. CDR1 and CDR2 from the germline V gene are MNHEY and SVGAGI.

The V and J genes are TRBV10-3 and TRBJ2-3; 9 nucleotides agree with TRBD2. With V trimmed by 6 bases and J by 0 bases, 19 bases remained unmatched. This CDR3 comprises 20 residues. CDR1 is ENHRY, CDR2 SYGVKD, per germline. The CDR3, as DNA: TGTGCCATCAGCCGGACCTGGACTAGAGCGGGGGGAACAAGCACAGATACGCAGTATTTT. It codes for CAISRTWTRAGGTSTDTQYF.

The chain recombines TRBV9 with TRBJ2-5, with D maybe TRBD1 (5 bases). This CDR3 comprises 14 residues. The V end was cut by 0 bases, the J end by 4 bases, with 10 bases between. The germline CDR1 and CDR2 sequences are SGDLS and YYNGEE. The CDR3 sequence: CASSVAGRVETQYF. Written as DNA, the CDR3 is TGTGCCAGCAGCGTAGCTGGCAGGGTAGAGACCCAGTACTTC.

For this clone: The germline gene is not matched at one end of the junction; a read error may be the cause. The chain combines TRBV6-6 with TRBJ2-7; TRBD1 aligns across 10 bases. The CDR3 loop spans 16 amino acids. CDR1 and CDR2 from the germline V gene are MNHNY and SVGAGI (reference sequence). The CDR3 protein is CTSSYPTGTGVDEQYF. CDR3 coding DNA: TGTACCAGCAGTTACCCCACCGGGACAGGGGTCGACGAGCAGTACTTC.

The chain carries TRBV6-6 and TRBJ2-7; D perhaps matches TRBD1 (6 bases). V lost 6 bases, J lost 7 bases, and 13 bases lay in between. Germline V gives CDR1 MNHNY, CDR2 SVGAGI (reference sequence). The CDR3 runs to 12 residues. The CDR3 loop reads CASRSGVREQYF. The CDR3 DNA follows: TGTGCCAGCAGATCAGGGGTACGGGAGCAGTACTTC.